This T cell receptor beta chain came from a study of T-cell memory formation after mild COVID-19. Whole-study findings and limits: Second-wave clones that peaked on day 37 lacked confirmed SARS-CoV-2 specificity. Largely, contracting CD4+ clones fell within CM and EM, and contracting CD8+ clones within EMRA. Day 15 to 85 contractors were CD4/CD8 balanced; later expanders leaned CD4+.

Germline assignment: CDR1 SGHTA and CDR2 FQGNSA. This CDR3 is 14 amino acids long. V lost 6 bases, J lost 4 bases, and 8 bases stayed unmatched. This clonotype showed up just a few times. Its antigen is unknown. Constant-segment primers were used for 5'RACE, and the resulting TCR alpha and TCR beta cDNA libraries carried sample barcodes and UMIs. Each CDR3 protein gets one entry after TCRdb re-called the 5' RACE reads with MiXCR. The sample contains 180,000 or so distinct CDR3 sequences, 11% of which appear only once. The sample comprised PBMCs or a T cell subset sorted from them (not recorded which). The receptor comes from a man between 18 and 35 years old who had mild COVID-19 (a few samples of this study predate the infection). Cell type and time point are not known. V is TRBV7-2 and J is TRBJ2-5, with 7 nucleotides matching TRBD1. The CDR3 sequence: CASRIDRVRETQYF. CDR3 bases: TGTGCCAGCAGGATCGACAGGGTACGAGAGACCCAGTACTTC.